This T cell receptor beta chain was recovered during a study of early stage breast cancer tumors (dated by TCRdb to the late 2010s). With respect to the entire study: Of the 15 or so invasive breast tumors, about a dozen were found to be estrogen receptor-positive, progesterone receptor-positive and HER2-negative. Of the roughly twelve ER+/PR+/HER2- tumors, eight were classified as invasive ductal carcinomas and four as invasive lobular carcinomas. The average read coverage per sample was roughly 10-fold. The samples as a whole yielded approximately 2,800,000 detected templates, corresponding to fewer than 1.4 million unique clonotypes. The research as a whole found: Roughly 2.5-fold higher T cell density and higher clonality were observed in tumors than in adjacent normal breast tissue. Repertoires from blood resembled normal breast more closely than tumor, and using blood as a reference for each tissue separated tumor from normal in about 90% of the 16 patients. Enriched TCRB sequences shared across patients were found to be mostly commonly generated sequences that were unlikely to play an important role in the tumor microenvironment. Bulk genomic DNA sequencing of unsorted cells missed chain pairing and functional markers such as CD4, CD8 and FOXP3. Because the cohort was small, a breakdown by tumor subtype could not be done.

Each sample was amplified in two independent genomic DNA replicates, using around 550 ng for blood and roughly 1.5 ug for tumor or normal breast. Following the manufacturer's instructions, the ImmunoSeq Intro kit was used to carry out TCRB sequencing on genomic DNA. The multiplex PCR ran for 30 to 40 cycles using proprietary primers and spike-in control sequences for absolute quantification. Single-end 150-bp reads were used to sequence an 87-bp fragment covering the CDR3 and the flanking V and J genes. Seven samples, with two replicates for each sample, were multiplexed per lane of an Illumina MiSeq using version 3.0 chemistry. In the paper's pipeline: Raw data were processed by the vendor's proprietary pipeline, with both replicates merged into one result per sample. A clonotype was defined as productive rearrangements that share the same V-gene family, CDR3 amino acid sequence and J-gene segment. To compute clonality, the normalized Shannon entropy (Pielou evenness) of TCRB abundances was subtracted from 1. To estimate T cell density, the total number of templates was divided by the number of input cells, which was inferred from the amount of DNA input. Total repertoire diversity and clonality were estimated with Recon using default parameters. A clonotype counted as tumor-enriched if its abundance in tumor exceeded 0.1% and was at least 32-fold higher than its abundance in normal breast. TCRdb took this table from immuneACCESS and kept in-frame rearrangements with V and J called. Such tables lack part of the clones; where checked against another copy, unresolved V genes explain under half of the gap, and the rest is unexplained. The V and J calls and clone size are taken from that table; D and trimming were inferred from the DNA. The sample profile shows 55,000 to 70,000 clones; approximately 80% of them were found once. The ten largest clones take up over 3.5% of the sample.

From a lookup of the germline V gene (reference sequence), CDR1 and CDR2 are LNHDA and SQIVND. Measured from the cysteine to the phenylalanine, the CDR3 is 12 residues long. Solely the CDR3 DNA is kept, with 36 bases framed from the first base. V sheds 10 bases and J sheds 4 bases, leaving 13 bases between their ends. The study profiled bulk TCR beta-chain repertoires in matched peripheral blood, tumor and adjacent normal breast tissue taken from more than 15 patients with early-stage breast cancer. Before surgery, about 4.5-10 mL of whole blood was collected in EDTA tubes and processed within 2 hours. Peripheral blood mononuclear cells were isolated by Ficoll-Paque centrifugation in SepMate-50 tubes. For storage in liquid nitrogen, PBMCs were cryopreserved as aliquots of 2 to 4 million cells in roughly 90% FBS with roughly 10% DMSO. Genomic DNA was extracted with the Qiagen AllPrep DNA/RNA Mini kit.

Concerning this clone: Its recognized antigen is unknown. No much larger clone is present one base from it, and per-base qualities are unavailable.

The origin of this receptor is a person aged 35-55 years with breast cancer. The specimen was blood. The rearranged chain carries TRBV19 and TRBJ1-1; the best D guess is TRBD1, with 5 bases matching. The CDR3 sequence is CATLQVGTEAFF. The nucleotide sequence is given as TGTGCCACTTTACAGGTGGGCACTGAAGCTTTCTTT.